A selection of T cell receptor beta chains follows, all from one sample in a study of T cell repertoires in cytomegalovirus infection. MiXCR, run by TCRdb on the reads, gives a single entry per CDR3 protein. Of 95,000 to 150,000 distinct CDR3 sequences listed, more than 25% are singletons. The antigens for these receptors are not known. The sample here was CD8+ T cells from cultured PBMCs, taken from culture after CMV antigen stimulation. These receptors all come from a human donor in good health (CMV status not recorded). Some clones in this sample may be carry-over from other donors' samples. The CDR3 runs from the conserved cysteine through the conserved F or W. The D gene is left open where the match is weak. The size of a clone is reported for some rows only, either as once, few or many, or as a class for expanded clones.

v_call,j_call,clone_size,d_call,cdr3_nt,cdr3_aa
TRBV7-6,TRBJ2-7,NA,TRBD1,TGTGCCAGCAGCGGCCCCCGGGACAGGCTATACGAGCAGTACTTC,CASSGPRDRLYEQYF
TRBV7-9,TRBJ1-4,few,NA,TGTGCCAGCAGCTTACGCGGTGGTGAAAAACTGTTTTTT,CASSLRGGEKLFF
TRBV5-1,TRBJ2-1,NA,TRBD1,TGCGCCAGCAGCTTGGAGACCCGACAGGGTTGGGGCTCCTACAATGAGCAGTTCTTC,CASSLETRQGWGSYNEQFF
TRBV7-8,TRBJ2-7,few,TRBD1,TGTGCCAGCAGCCCATTAGGGACAGGGCCCTACGAGCAGTACTTC,CASSPLGTGPYEQYF
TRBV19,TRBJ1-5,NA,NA,TGTGCCAGTAGTATAGGTCCGGGGACCCAGCATTTT,CASSIGPGTQHF
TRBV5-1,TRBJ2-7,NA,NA,TGCGCCAGCAGCTTGAGTGACAGGCCCTACGAGCAGTACTTC,CASSLSDRPYEQYF
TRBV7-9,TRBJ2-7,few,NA,TGTGCCAGCAGCGGAGGGGGTACCTACGGGCACGAGCAGTACTTC,CASSGGGTYGHEQYF
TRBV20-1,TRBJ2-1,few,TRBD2,TGCAGTGCTAGAGATCTAGCGGGGAGATACAATGAGCAGTTCTTC,CSARDLAGRYNEQFF
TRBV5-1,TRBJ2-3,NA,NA,TGCGCCAGCAGCTTGGCCCCCAGGGGAGGGACTAGCACAGATACGCAGTATTTT,CASSLAPRGGTSTDTQYF
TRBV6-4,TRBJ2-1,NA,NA,TGTGCCAGCAGTGGGAAGACCTACAATGAGCAGTTCTTC,CASSGKTYNEQFF
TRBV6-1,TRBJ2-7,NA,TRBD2,TGTGCCAGCAGTGAAGATCAAGCGGGGCTTAACACAGCCACCTACGAGCAGTACTTC,CASSEDQAGLNTATYEQYF
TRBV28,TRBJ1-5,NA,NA,TGTGCCAGCAGTACCCGAATGGGACGGCTTAGGGGCAATCAGCCCCAGCATTTT,CASSTRMGRLRGNQPQHF
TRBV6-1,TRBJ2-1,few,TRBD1,TGTGCCAGTTCTCCGGCCGGGACAGCATACAATGAGCAGTTCTTC,CASSPAGTAYNEQFF
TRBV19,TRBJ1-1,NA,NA,TGTGCCAGTCTCCTGGGGACGAACACTGAAGCTTTCTTT,CASLLGTNTEAFF
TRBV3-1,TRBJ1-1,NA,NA,TGTGCCAGCAGCCACTATGGGGGGCTGAACACTGAAGCTTTCTTT,CASSHYGGLNTEAFF
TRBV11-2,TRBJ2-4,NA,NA,TGTGCCAGCAGCTTAACGGTAGAGGGCAGGTCCAACATTCAGTACTTC,CASSLTVEGRSNIQYF
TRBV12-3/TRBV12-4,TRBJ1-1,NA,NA,TGTGCCAGCAGTTTTAGGCTTCAGGGGACGGTGGACACTGAAGCTTTCTTT,CASSFRLQGTVDTEAFF
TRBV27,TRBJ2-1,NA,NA,TGTGCCAGCACCCCTTCACAGGGTTACAATGAGCAGTTCTTC,CASTPSQGYNEQFF
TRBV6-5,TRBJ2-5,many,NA,TGTGCCAGCAGTTATGGGAGGACCCAGTACTTC,CASSYGRTQYF
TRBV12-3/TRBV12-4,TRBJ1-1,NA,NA,TGTGCCAGCAGTTTAAACGGGGGGTACACTGAAGCTTTCTTT,CASSLNGGYTEAFF
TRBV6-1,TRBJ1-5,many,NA,TGTGCCAGCAGTGAAAACGCGGAGGGAGGGGGTCAGCCCCAGCATTTT,CASSENAEGGGQPQHF
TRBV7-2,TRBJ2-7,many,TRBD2,TGTGCCAGCAGCTTAGGTACAGCGGGGGGCTACGAGCAGTACTTC,CASSLGTAGGYEQYF
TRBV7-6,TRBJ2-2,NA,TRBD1,TGTGCCAGCAGCGTCGTCTTGGGACAGTCGGGGGAGCTGTTTTTT,CASSVVLGQSGELFF
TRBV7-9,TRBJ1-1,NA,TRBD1,TGTGCCAGCAGCTTCAATGCTTTCGGGGACAGATTTAACACTGAAGCTTTCTTT,CASSFNAFGDRFNTEAFF
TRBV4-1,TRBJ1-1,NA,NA,TGCGCCAGCAGCCGGAAACCGACCAACACTGAAGCTTTCTTT,CASSRKPTNTEAFF
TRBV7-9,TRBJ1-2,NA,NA,TGTGCCAGCAGCCTCCGGGTGGGACCTGCTATTTATGGCTACACCTTC,CASSLRVGPAIYGYTF
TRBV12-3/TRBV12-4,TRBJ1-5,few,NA,TGTGCCTGCCGGGACATCAGCAATCAGCCCCAGCATTTT,CACRDISNQPQHF
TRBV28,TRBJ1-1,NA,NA,TGTGCCAGCAGTTTTAGACGGGTGAACACTGAAGCTTTCTTT,CASSFRRVNTEAFF
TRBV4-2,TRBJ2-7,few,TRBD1,TGTGCCAGCAGCCAAGAGAACAGGGGGGCCTACGAGCAGTACTTC,CASSQENRGAYEQYF
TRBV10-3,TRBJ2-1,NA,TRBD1,TGTGCCATCAGTGAGACGGGACAGGGTATTGAGCAGTTCTTC,CAISETGQGIEQFF
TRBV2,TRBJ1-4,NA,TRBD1,TGTGCCATAGGACCGGGACAGGGATTTGCAACTAATGAAAAACTGTTTTTT,CAIGPGQGFATNEKLFF
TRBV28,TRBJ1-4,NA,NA,TGTGCCAGCAGTTTCCCCCGTGAGGGCGGCAACCCATCAACTAATGAAAAACTGTTTTTT,CASSFPREGGNPSTNEKLFF
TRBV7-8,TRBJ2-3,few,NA,TGTGCCAGCAGCTTAGGCCCTAGCGCTGAACTCACAGATACGCAGTATTTT,CASSLGPSAELTDTQYF
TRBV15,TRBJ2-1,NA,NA,TGTGCCACCAGCAGAGTGATCGACAGGCCTGAGCAGTTCTTC,CATSRVIDRPEQFF
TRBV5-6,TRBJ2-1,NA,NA,TGTGCCAGCAGCTTGCCCAGTCCCTACAATGAGCAGTTCTTC,CASSLPSPYNEQFF
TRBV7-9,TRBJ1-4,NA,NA,TGTGCCAGCAGCGTGGTCACGTTTGGTGAAAAACTGTTTTTT,CASSVVTFGEKLFF
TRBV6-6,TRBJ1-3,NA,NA,TGTGCCAGCAGTTACTCGACAGCCTCTGGAAACACCATATATTTT,CASSYSTASGNTIYF
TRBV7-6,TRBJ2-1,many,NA,TGTGCCAGCAGTCCAAAACCAGACGGTAATGAGCAGTTCTTC,CASSPKPDGNEQFF
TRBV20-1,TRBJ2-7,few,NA,TGCAGTGCTAGAGGTCTAGCACTCGGGTCCTACGAGCAGTACTTC,CSARGLALGSYEQYF
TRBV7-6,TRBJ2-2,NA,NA,TGTGCCAGCAGCTCCCCGGGACACCCGAACACCGGGGAGCTGTTTTTT,CASSSPGHPNTGELFF
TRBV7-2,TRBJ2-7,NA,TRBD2,TGTGCCAGCAGCATCACTAGCGGGGAAGGGTACGAGCAGTACTTC,CASSITSGEGYEQYF
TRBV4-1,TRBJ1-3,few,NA,TGCGCCAGCAGCCAAGATTTACAGGGCCTAAGGGACACCATATATTTT,CASSQDLQGLRDTIYF